This T cell receptor beta chain was retrieved from a study of tumor and adjacent non-tumor tissue in lung cancer listed by TCRdb under 2018. The study in broad terms: The cohort included 12 adenocarcinoma, a couple of squamous cell carcinoma and 1 small cell lung cancer patients. The approximately 15 enrolled patients, of whom around ten were men and 5 were women, were aged about 31 to 85 years and were diagnosed with TNM stage I to III disease. Sequencing generated a total of 120 million or so productive TCRbeta reads, averaging around 4 million reads per sample. The study compared bulk TCRbeta repertoires from lung tumor tissue and matched distant non-tumor lung tissue of around 14 lung cancer patients. Fewer than 35 paired specimens, one tumor and one normal lung sample per patient, were profiled by TCRbeta CDR3 sequencing.

RNA was isolated from bulk, unsorted tissue, and RNA quality was assessed with a NanoDrop ND-1000 and an Agilent 2100. The normal lung samples consisted of distant non-tumor tissue collected more than 3 cm from the tumor edge. The donors were newly diagnosed lung cancer patients admitted for thoracic surgery in China from August to November 2014 who had not received prior chemotherapy. Patients with previous radiotherapy or chemotherapy, or with another concurrent cancer, were excluded from the study. Pieces of surgical tissue measuring about 1-2 cm3 were kept in RNAlater solution and stored at -80 degrees C until use. As regards this clonotype: The antigen it binds to is not known. One end of the junction varies from germline; a read error may be responsible.

The CDR3 spans 10 residues, from the cysteine through the phenylalanine. Only the CDR3 region is kept as DNA, spanning 30 bases read in frame from base 1. CDR1 and CDR2 (SGHAT, FQNNGV) derive from the germline V gene. Library method: multiplex PCR. TCRdb shows the sequencer as Illumina HiSeq 2500. Following protocols modified from ARM-PCR, the researchers constructed TCRbeta libraries through three rounds of nested PCR with primers (Table S4). Before sequencing, PCR products of 200-500 bp were cut from the gel and purified using the QIAquick gel extraction kit. Under the source paper's analysis protocol: Trimmomatic was used to clean the reads, FLASH merged the cleaned reads into complete CDR3 sequences, and MiTCR assigned the sequences to V(D)J germline segments. VDJtools was used to compute clonal diversity as the inverse Simpson's index. Productive reads were defined as in-frame sequences without a premature stop codon. The public reads were quality trimmed at Q25 with fastp and then assembled into clones with MiXCR by TCRdb, keeping productive beta chains. Under each unique CDR3 protein, matching rows form one entry showing the most common genes and DNA. TCRdb, not the authors, supplied the V and J calls. The sample records 60,000 to 65,000 distinct CDR3 sequences, around two thirds of which are singletons. Under 35% of the sample goes to the ten largest clones.

What the study reported, not specific to this receptor: Neither the sequencing platform nor unique molecular identifiers are mentioned in the methods. Tumor tissue showed significantly higher TCR diversity (inverse Simpson) than normal lung tissue, at around 450 vs 150 (P = 0.0075, Mann-Whitney U test). Significantly higher TCR diversity was found in younger patients, and higher tumor TCR diversity was associated with shorter overall and disease-free survival. In normal lung, the top 100 clones accounted for a significantly larger cumulative share of the repertoire than in tumor tissue. With only about 16 patients in the cohort, the authors noted that larger samples and more detailed clinical data are needed. Because peripheral blood was not sequenced, blood TCRbeta repertoires in the lung cancer patients of the study were not examined.

The TCR comes from a man between 65 and 79 years old with non-small cell lung cancer. Material for sequencing was distant non-tumor lung tissue. The sequence links TRBV11-2 to TRBJ2-7; the D segment is perhaps TRBD1 or TRBD2, each sharing 5 matched bases. The sequenced DNA is TGTGCCAACAGAGGGGTCGAGCGGTACTTC. It codes for CANRGVERYF.